The 27 T cell receptor beta chains below all came from one sample that was sequenced in a study of Graves' ophthalmopathy and Graves' hyperthyroidism. Beta-chain TCR CDR3 regions were amplified from RNA transcripts. First-round RT-PCR employed HTBI primers, with a second-round multiplex PCR after it. TCRdb called the multiplex PCR reads again in MiXCR, with one record for every CDR3 protein. This table has almost 750,000 distinct CDR3 sequences, approximately 40% appearing once. Sequenced: peripheral blood. These receptors originate from an adult man with Graves' ophthalmopathy.

This clonotype was counted a few times. This rearrangement joins TRBV11-2 to TRBJ2-7; TRBD1 aligns across 8 bases. V trimming: 4 bases; J trimming: 7 bases; junction bases outside the gene matches: 15. The germline V gene encodes CDR1 SGHAT and CDR2 FQNNGV. The CDR3 is made up of 16 amino acids. CDR3 DNA: TGTGCCAGCAGCTCAGCAACGGACAGGGTTTATCGGGAGCAGTACTTC. Encoded protein: CASSSATDRVYREQYF.

This clonotype was counted many times. The CDR3 here is CASSLAGAPYEQYF. In DNA form, the CDR3 reads TGTGCCAGCAGCTTAGCGGGGGCTCCATACGAGCAGTACTTC. The chain combines TRBV7-2 with TRBJ2-7; a weak D match, TRBD1 (6 bases). Trimming removed 0 bases from V and 4 bases from J, with 10 bases in between. CDR1 and CDR2 (germline): SGHTA, FQGNSA. This CDR3 has 14 amino acids.

There are a few counts of this clonotype. With a much larger clone just one base away, this may be a read error. This rearrangement joins TRBV10-3 to TRBJ2-5, with unresolved D. Trimming removed 2 bases at V and 3 bases at J, with 10 bases between. CDR3 length: 14 amino acids. Germline V gives CDR1 ENHRY, CDR2 SYGVKD. The CDR3 region has the DNA TGTGCCATCAGTGAGGACAAGGCAGAAGAGACCCAGTACTTC. This codes for CAISEDKAEETQYF.

This chain joins TRBV19 and TRBJ2-5; 10 bases line up with TRBD1. V lost 5 bases to trimming and J lost 3 bases; unmatched junction nucleotides: 12. This CDR3 has 17 residues. The germline CDR1 and CDR2 sequences are LNHDA and SQIVND (reference sequence). CDR3 sequence: CASSPRQGAPPKETQYF. CDR3 coding DNA: TGTGCCAGTAGTCCCAGACAGGGGGCGCCCCCCAAAGAGACCCAGTACTTC.

The table lists this clonotype with a few counts. The rearrangement uses TRBV7-9 and TRBJ1-1, with D unresolved. The germline V and J ends were trimmed by 3 bases and 4 bases, with 12 bases remaining between them. The CDR3 length is 14 residues. The germline CDR1 and CDR2 sequences are SEHNR and FQNEAQ (reference sequence). The CDR3 sequence: CASSLEMWATEAFF. CDR3 in DNA: TGTGCCAGCAGCTTGGAAATGTGGGCCACTGAAGCTTTCTTT. Full variable domain (missing parts from reference TRBV7-9 and TRBJ1-1): DTGVSQNPRHKITKRGQNVTFRCDPISEHNRLYWYRQTLGQGPEFLTYFQNEAQLEKSRLLSDRFSAERPKGSFSTLEIQRTEQGDSAMYLCASSLEMWATEAFFGQGTRLTVV.

V gene TRBV6-5 combines with J gene TRBJ1-1; TRBD1 agrees at 8 bases. Germline trimming cut 8 bases from V and 4 bases from J; bases unmatched to any gene: 12. This CDR3 has 15 residues. Germline values: CDR1 MNHEY, CDR2 SVGAGI. Here the CDR3 reads CASEVTGVGFTEAFF. In nucleotides, the CDR3 is TGTGCCAGCGAAGTGACAGGGGTTGGGTTCACTGAAGCTTTCTTT.

This clonotype showed up just a few times. The rearrangement links TRBV11-2 to TRBJ2-5; TRBD1 matches 9 bases. J was trimmed by 2 bases and V by 4 bases; bases with no gene match: 8. There are 16 residues in the CDR3. Per the germline V gene, CDR1 is SGHAT and CDR2 is FQNNGV. The CDR3 nucleotides read TGTGCCAGCAGCTCCCGGACAGGGGATAAACAAGAGACCCAGTACTTC. This sequence encodes CASSSRTGDKQETQYF.

Regarding this clonotype: Possible read error: a much larger clone is one base away. The gene calls are TRBV20-1 and TRBJ1-1, with no clear D. CDR3 length: 14 residues. CDR1 DFQATT and CDR2 SNEGSKA come from the germline V gene (reference sequence). Here the CDR3 reads CRATYPRAGTEAFF. The CDR3 DNA reads TGCAGGGCTACATATCCTAGGGCTGGAACTGAAGCTTTCTTT.

V is TRBV10-3 and J is TRBJ1-1; a weak D match, TRBD1 (5 bases). Germline CDR1 ENHRY, CDR2 SYGVKD. Trimming took 10 bases from V and 3 from J, leaving 24 bases between them. The CDR3 has 16 residues. The CDR3 sequence is CATAGGIIAGDTEAFF. CDR3 coding DNA: TGTGCCACCGCGGGGGGGATAATAGCTGGGGACACTGAAGCTTTCTTT.

About this clonotype: A much more abundant neighbour one base away suggests this may be a read error. Without the conserved terminal phenylalanine or tryptophan, this CDR3 likely stems from a read error. The chain combines TRBV15 with TRBJ1-5, with unresolved D. Germline CDR1 and CDR2: LNHNV and YYDKDF (reference sequence). The germline V and J ends were trimmed by 0 bases and 2 bases, with 11 bases remaining between them. This CDR3 is built from 16 residues. The CDR3, as DNA: TGTGCCACCAGCAGAGATCTAGGGTATGGCAATCAGCCCCAGCATTCT. It translates to CATSRDLGYGNQPQHS.

This chain joins TRBV7-2 and TRBJ1-1; D possibly corresponds to TRBD1 (5 bases). Trimming left V 3 bases short and J 5 bases short, with 16 bases between. The CDR3 is 15 amino acids. Germline CDR1 and CDR2: SGHTA and FQGNSA. The CDR3 nucleotides read TGTGCCAGCAGCTTCACCCCAGGGTGGGGTACTGAAGCTTTCTTT. It encodes CASSFTPGWGTEAFF.

This clonotype showed up just a few times. The CDR3 coding sequence is TGTGCCAGCAGCCCAGGAGGGCCCACTGAAGCTTTCTTT. Translation gives CASSPGGPTEAFF. The rearrangement links TRBV9 to TRBJ1-1; D is uncertain. V shed 4 bases and J shed 4 bases, with 11 bases lying between them. The length of the CDR3 is 13 residues. Per germline, CDR1 SGDLS and CDR2 YYNGEE. The complete variable domain, with remaining parts taken from reference TRBV9 and TRBJ1-1, reads DSGVTQTPKHLITATGQRVTLRCSPRSGDLSVYWYQQSLDQGLQFLIQYYNGEERAKGNILERFSAQQFPDLHSELNLSSLELGDSALYFCASSPGGPTEAFFGQGTRLTVV.

This clonotype occurred once. The J gene is TRBJ1-1, the V gene TRBV7-2; D gene unclear. From germline, CDR1 is SGHTA and CDR2 FQGNSA. Trimming shortened V by 11 bases and J by 0 bases, and 13 bases separated the two germline ends. The CDR3 covers 13 residues. CDR3 DNA: TGTGCCGCCACCCGACAAATGAACACTGAAGCTTTCTTT. Its translation is CAATRQMNTEAFF.

The chain is built from TRBV20-1 and TRBJ2-5; 9 bases match TRBD2. The CDR3 is 15 residues long. Unmatched junction bases numbered 3, after V lost 0 bases and J lost 1 base. The germline gives CDR1 DFQATT, CDR2 SNEGSKA (reference sequence). The CDR3 region is CSARELTSGQETQYF. The CDR3, as DNA: TGCAGTGCTAGAGAGTTGACTAGCGGCCAAGAGACCCAGTACTTC.

The chain is built from TRBV24-1 and TRBJ1-4, with TRBD1 matching over 7 bases. The CDR3 totals 15 residues. Germline V gives CDR1 KGHDR, CDR2 SFDVKD. Losses at the gene ends were 3 bases for V and 3 bases for J; bases not matched to a gene: 3. This CDR3 reads CATSDPGTANEKLFF. DNA for the CDR3: TGTGCCACCAGTGATCCCGGGACAGCTAATGAAAAACTGTTTTTT.

This clonotype was recorded a few times. Mismatch with germline at one junction end may stem from a read error. The gene calls are TRBV7-3 and TRBJ1-1; D is uncertain. Germline CDR1 and CDR2: SGHTA and FQGTGA. The length of the CDR3 is 13 residues. CDR3 amino acids: CASSVGPVTEAFF. The CDR3, as DNA: TGCGCCAGCAGCGTTGGACCGGTCACTGAAGCTTTCTTT.

As concerns this clonotype: A read error may produce the germline difference seen at one junction end. The chain joins TRBV10-3 to TRBJ2-5, with TRBD2 matching over 9 bases. The CDR3 has 18 residues. Germline CDR1 and CDR2: ENHRY and SYGVKD. CDR3 coding DNA: TGTGCCAGCAGTGAAGCGTTCGTAATAGCGGGGGAGAAAGAGACCCAGTACTTC. Protein product: CASSEAFVIAGEKETQYF.

On this clonotype: A read error may account for a junction end that differs from germline. The chain combines TRBV6-5 with TRBJ1-2; no clear D gene. Germline values: CDR1 MNHEY, CDR2 SVGAGI. The CDR3 is 13 amino acids. CDR3 coding DNA: TGTGCCAGCAGATCGACTCCGTGGACCCCATGGAACTTC. Protein sequence: CASRSTPWTPWNF.

This clonotype was found many times. The J gene is TRBJ1-1, the V gene TRBV29-1; perhaps TRBD1 as D (5 bases). The germline V gene has CDR1 SQVTM and CDR2 ANQGSEA. The V and J ends lost 5 bases and 3 bases respectively, with 16 bases between them. The CDR3 consists of 14 residues. As DNA, the CDR3 is TGCAGCGTTCTATACCGGTCCAGGGACACTGAAGCTTTCTTT. Protein sequence: CSVLYRSRDTEAFF.

This clonotype was found once. V gene TRBV25-1 combines with J gene TRBJ2-2; D is perhaps TRBD1 or TRBD2 (5 bases each). V shed 6 bases and J shed 3 bases, with 17 bases lying between them. The germline CDR1 and CDR2 sequences are MGHDK and SYGVNS. CDR3 length: 16 residues. The CDR3 coding sequence is TGTGCCAGCAGCCAATACCTGGGGGAAGACACCGGGGAGCTGTTTTTT. Translating gives CASSQYLGEDTGELFF.

This clonotype was counted only a few times. The chain couples TRBV6-6 to TRBJ1-3; D gene uncertain. The V gene's germline CDR1 is MNHNY and CDR2 SVGAGI (reference sequence). Trimming took off 0 bases at V and 3 bases at J, with 9 bases between the two ends. The CDR3 is made up of 15 amino acids. CDR3 loop: CASSYSNAGGNTIYF. In DNA form, the CDR3 reads TGTGCCAGCAGTTACTCGAATGCGGGTGGAAACACCATATATTTT.

Details on this clonotype: Without the conserved terminal phenylalanine or tryptophan, this CDR3 likely stems from a read error. The chain uses TRBV7-9 and TRBJ1-2; D gene ambiguous. Trimming pared 6 bases from V and 5 bases from J, leaving 13 bases between. The length of the CDR3 is 13 residues. The germline CDR1 and CDR2 sequences are SEHNR and FQNEAQ (reference sequence). CDR3 coding DNA: TGTGCCAGCAGTGTCACGGCCAATTATGGCTACACCCTC. Amino acid sequence: CASSVTANYGYTL.

The chain has TRBV19 and TRBJ1-2; D is perhaps TRBD1 (5 bases). V dropped 6 bases and J dropped 9 bases, with 11 bases sitting between them. There are 11 residues in the CDR3. The germline V gene has CDR1 LNHDA and CDR2 SQIVND (reference sequence). CDR3 DNA sequence: TGTGCCAGTAGACTTGAGGGGCGCTACACCTTC. Protein sequence: CASRLEGRYTF.

This clonotype has at least ten counts. The rearrangement links TRBV7-8 to TRBJ1-2; tentatively, D is TRBD1 (5 bases). Per germline, CDR1 SGHVS and CDR2 FQNEAQ. This CDR3 comprises 15 residues. V was clipped by 1 base and J by 9 bases, with 18 bases between them. The CDR3 coding sequence is TGTGCCAGCAGCTTAGTCGGGACGGCTCGGGAGAGCTACACCTTC. Translating gives CASSLVGTARESYTF.

This clonotype was seen at least ten times. J is TRBJ2-5 and V is TRBV25-1; D may correspond to TRBD1 or TRBD2 (7 bases each). The V end was cut by 3 bases, the J end by 7 bases, with 18 bases between. The CDR3 has 15 amino acids. Germline CDR1 is MGHDK and CDR2 is SYGVNS. In DNA form, the CDR3 reads TGTGCCAGCAGTGAGTCAGGGGGGGTAGGAGTGACCCAGTACTTC. Amino acid sequence: CASSESGGVGVTQYF.

The sample holds a few counts of this clonotype. V is TRBV2 and J is TRBJ2-2; 8 bases map to TRBD1. Per the germline V gene, CDR1 is SNHLY and CDR2 is FYNNEI. There are 16 residues in the CDR3. After removal of 5 bases from V and 5 bases from J, the junction contained 10 bases not matched to a gene. This chain's CDR3 is CASSPGTGRGTGELFF. The CDR3 coding sequence is TGTGCCAGCAGTCCCGGGACAGGTAGAGGAACCGGGGAGCTGTTTTTT.

The table lists this clonotype with a few counts. The chain is built from TRBV20-1 and TRBJ2-7; 12 bases are a match to TRBD2. This CDR3 spans 18 amino acids. In germline, CDR1 is DFQATT, CDR2 SNEGSKA (reference sequence). Trimming took 5 bases from V and 5 from J; bases not matched to a gene: 19. In DNA, the CDR3 is TGCAGTGCTCGGGGGACAGTGAAGACTAGCGGGAGTGTCCACGAGCAGTACTTC. This codes for CSARGTVKTSGSVHEQYF.